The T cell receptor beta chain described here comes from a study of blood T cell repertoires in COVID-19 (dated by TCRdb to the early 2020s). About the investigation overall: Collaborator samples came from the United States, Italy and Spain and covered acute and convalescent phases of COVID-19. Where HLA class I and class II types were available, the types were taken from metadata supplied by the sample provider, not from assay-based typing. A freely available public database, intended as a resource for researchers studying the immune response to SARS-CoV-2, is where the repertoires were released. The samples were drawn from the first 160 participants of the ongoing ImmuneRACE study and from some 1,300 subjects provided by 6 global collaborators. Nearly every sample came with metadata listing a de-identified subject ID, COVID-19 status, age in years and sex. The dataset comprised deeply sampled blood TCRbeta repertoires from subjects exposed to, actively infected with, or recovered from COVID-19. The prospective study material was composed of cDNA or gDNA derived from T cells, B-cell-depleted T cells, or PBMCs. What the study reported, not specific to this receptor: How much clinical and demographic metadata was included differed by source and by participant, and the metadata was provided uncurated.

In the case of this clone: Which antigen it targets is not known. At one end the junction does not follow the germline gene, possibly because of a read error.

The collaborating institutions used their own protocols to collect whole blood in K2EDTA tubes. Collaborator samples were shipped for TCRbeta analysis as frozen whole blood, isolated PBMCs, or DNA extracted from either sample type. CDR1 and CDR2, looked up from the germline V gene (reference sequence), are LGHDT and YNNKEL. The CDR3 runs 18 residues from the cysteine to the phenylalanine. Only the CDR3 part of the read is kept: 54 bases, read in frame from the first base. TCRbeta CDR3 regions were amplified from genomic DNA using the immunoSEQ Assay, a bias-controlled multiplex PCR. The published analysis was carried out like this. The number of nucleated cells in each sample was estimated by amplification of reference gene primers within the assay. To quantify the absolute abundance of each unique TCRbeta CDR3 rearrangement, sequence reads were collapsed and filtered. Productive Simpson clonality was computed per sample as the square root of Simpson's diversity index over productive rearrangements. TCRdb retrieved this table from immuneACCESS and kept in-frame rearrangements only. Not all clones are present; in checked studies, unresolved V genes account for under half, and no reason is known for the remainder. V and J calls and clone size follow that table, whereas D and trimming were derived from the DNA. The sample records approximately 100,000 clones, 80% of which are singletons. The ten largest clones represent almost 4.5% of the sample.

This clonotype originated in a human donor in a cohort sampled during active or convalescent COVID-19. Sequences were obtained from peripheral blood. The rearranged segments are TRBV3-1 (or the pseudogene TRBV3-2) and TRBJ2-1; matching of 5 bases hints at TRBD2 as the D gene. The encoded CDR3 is CASRQGSAPSGGYNEQFF. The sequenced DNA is TGTGCCAGCAGGCAAGGGTCCGCCCCAAGCGGTGGTTACAATGAGCAGTTCTTC.